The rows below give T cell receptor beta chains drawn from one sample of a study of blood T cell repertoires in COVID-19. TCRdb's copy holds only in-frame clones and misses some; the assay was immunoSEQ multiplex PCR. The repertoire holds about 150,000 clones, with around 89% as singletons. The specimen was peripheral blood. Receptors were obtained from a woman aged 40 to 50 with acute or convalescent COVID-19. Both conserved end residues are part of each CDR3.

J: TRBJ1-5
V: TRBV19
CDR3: CASSIRGDQPQHF

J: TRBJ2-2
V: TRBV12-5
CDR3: CASGLELLRSTGELFF

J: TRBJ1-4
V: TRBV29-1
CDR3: CSVGALGTNEKLFF

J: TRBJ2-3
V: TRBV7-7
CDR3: CASSLGTSGSTDTQYF

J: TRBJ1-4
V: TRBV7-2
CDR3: CASSSGQGREKLFF

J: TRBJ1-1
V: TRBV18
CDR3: CASSLDRAVTEAFF

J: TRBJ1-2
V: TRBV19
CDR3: CASSTKTDTNYGYTF

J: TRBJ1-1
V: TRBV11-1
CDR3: CASSHSNMNTEAFF

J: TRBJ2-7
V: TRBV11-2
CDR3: CASSPLRTSGKPYEQYF

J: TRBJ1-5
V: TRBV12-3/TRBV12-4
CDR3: CASSLLKGQIQHF

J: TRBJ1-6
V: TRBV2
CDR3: CASTAGNNNSPLHF

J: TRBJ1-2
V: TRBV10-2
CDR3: CATEGASGYGYTF

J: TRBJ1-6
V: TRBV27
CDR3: CASSLGGEINSPLHF

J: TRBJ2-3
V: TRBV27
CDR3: CASSLSSGGARTDTQYF

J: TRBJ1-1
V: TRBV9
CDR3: CASSPRIGTGWGTEAFF

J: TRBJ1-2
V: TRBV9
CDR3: CASSMTDSPYGYTF

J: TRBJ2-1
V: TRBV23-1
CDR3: CASSQVCRGPYNEQFF

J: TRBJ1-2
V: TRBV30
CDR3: CAWSVHWGGFSYGYTF

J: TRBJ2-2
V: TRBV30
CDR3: CAWSTANTGELFF

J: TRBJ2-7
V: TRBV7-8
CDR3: CASSLAGGTTSYEQYF

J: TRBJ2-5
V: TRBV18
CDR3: CASSPLSGTSGIQETQYF

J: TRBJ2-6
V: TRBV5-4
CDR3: CASSLADGRVAGANVLTF

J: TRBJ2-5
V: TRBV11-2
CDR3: CASSSHHTGDF

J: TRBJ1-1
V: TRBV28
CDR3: CASSLGQGFRTEAFF

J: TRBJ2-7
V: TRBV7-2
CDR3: CASSLAHEGGIRDYEQYF

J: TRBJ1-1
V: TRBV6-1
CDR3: CASSERNTEAFF

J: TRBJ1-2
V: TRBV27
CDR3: CASSQLTGGGYGYTF